Each of the 27 T cell receptor beta chains below was sequenced from the same sample in a study of blood T cell repertoires in COVID-19. TCRdb keeps only in-frame clones here, not all; method: immunoSEQ multiplex PCR. The sample contains approximately 140,000 clones, around 79% of which appear only once. The specimen sequenced was peripheral blood. The receptor set was obtained from a man between 60 and 75 years old with acute or convalescent COVID-19.

The rearrangement uses TRBV6-5 and TRBJ1-3; D uncertain. This CDR3 has 13 residues. The V end was cut by 6 bases, the J end by 8 bases, with 14 bases between. CDR1 MNHEY and CDR2 SVGAGI come from the germline V gene. The CDR3 DNA reads TGTGCCAGCAGACAGAGGAGGGCCCACACCATATATTTT. Its protein is CASRQRRAHTIYF.

J is TRBJ1-1 and V is TRBV4-3; 8 nucleotides agree with TRBD1. CDR3 length equals 19 residues. J gave up 0 bases and V 2 bases, and 14 bases lay outside the gene matches. Germline assignment: CDR1 LGHNA and CDR2 YSLEER. CDR3 loop: CASSQLGGTGGLMNTEAFF. DNA for the CDR3: TGCGCCAGCAGCCAATTAGGGGGAACAGGGGGACTAATGAACACTGAAGCTTTCTTT.

Here the CDR3 DNA reads TGTGCCAGCAGGTCGTCCGGGACAGGGGCTAACGAGCAGTACTTC. Its protein is CASRSSGTGANEQYF. This chain joins TRBV28 and TRBJ2-7; TRBD1 matches 10 bases. Germline V lookup: CDR1 MDHEN, CDR2 SYDVKM. The CDR3 runs 15 residues. The V segment lost 6 bases and the J segment 5 bases; nucleotides outside the gene matches: 10.

As regards this clone: Other DNA sequences in this sample translate to the same CDR3. The V call is TRBV6-4, the J call TRBJ2-3; D gene ambiguous. Trimming took 3 bases from V and 7 from J, leaving 17 bases between them. The CDR3 covers 15 residues. Germline V gene lookup returns CDR1 MRHNA and CDR2 SNTAGT. This chain's CDR3 is CASSEFSVATYTQYF. CDR3 bases: TGTGCCAGCAGTGAATTTTCGGTAGCAACTTATACGCAGTATTTT.

This clone has a handful of counts. This chain uses TRBV3-1 (or the pseudogene TRBV3-2) with TRBJ2-1, with a tentative D call TRBD1 (6 bases). V lost 5 bases to trimming and J lost 3 bases, with 8 bases between them. CDR3 size: 13 residues. In germline, CDR1 is LGHDT, CDR2 YNNKEL (reference sequence). CDR3 in amino acids: CASSADSYNEQFF. DNA of the CDR3: TGTGCCAGCAGCGCGGACAGCTACAATGAGCAGTTCTTC.

The rearrangement joins TRBV28 to TRBJ2-5; D might be TRBD2 (6 bases). CDR3 length: 14 amino acids. Trimming left V 6 bases short and J 2 bases short, with 13 bases between. Germline V gene lookup returns CDR1 MDHEN and CDR2 SYDVKM. CDR3 protein: CASSLAGRQETQYF. CDR3 in DNA: TGTGCCAGCAGCCTCGCAGGGAGGCAAGAGACCCAGTACTTC.

The V call is TRBV3-1 (or the pseudogene TRBV3-2), the J call TRBJ2-2; TRBD1 might be the D (6 bases). The CDR3 totals 14 residues. V was cut by 4 bases and J by 6 bases, with 12 bases left in between. Germline V gene sequence: CDR1 LGHDT, CDR2 YNNKEL (reference sequence). CDR3 sequence (DNA): TGTGCCAGCAGCCCGGGACACCTAGCCGGGGAGCTGTTTTTT. This encodes CASSPGHLAGELFF.

Remarks on this clone: At the DNA level, this CDR3 is encoded by other sequences in the same sample as well. The chain links TRBV7-2 to TRBJ2-2; the match to TRBD2 covers 8 bases. Germline-derived CDR1 and CDR2 are SGHTA and FQGNSA. Germline trimming cut 1 base from V and 5 bases from J; bases unmatched to any gene: 6. The CDR3 runs to 16 residues. CDR3 amino acids: CASSLVGTSGTGELFF. The DNA for the CDR3 is TGTGCCAGCAGCTTAGTGGGGACTAGTGGTACCGGGGAGCTGTTTTTT. The whole variable domain, remainder taken from reference TRBV7-2 and TRBJ2-2, is GAGVSQSPSNKVTEKGKDVELRCDPISGHTALYWYRQSLGQGLEFLIYFQGNSAPDKSGLPSDRFSAERTGGSVSTLTIQRTQQEDSAVYLCASSLVGTSGTGELFFGEGSRLTVL.

The V call is TRBV5-4, the J call TRBJ1-2; D call uncertain. The V end lost 4 bases, the J end lost 5 bases, and 12 bases lay between the germline ends. The CDR3 runs 13 residues. Germline lookup yields CDR1 SGHNT and CDR2 YYREEE (reference sequence). The CDR3 nucleotides are TGTGCCAGCAGCGGGAGGGTGGGGTATGGCTACACCTTC. This translates into CASSGRVGYGYTF.

This rearrangement joins TRBV4-2 to TRBJ2-5; D perhaps matches TRBD2 (6 bases). This CDR3 is 19 amino acids long. Trimming shortened V by 0 bases and J by 5 bases, and 25 bases separated the two germline ends. CDR1 is LGHNA and CDR2 is YNFKEQ in the germline V gene. CDR3 sequence: CASSQEGGDSGWAAETQYF. The CDR3 DNA reads as TGTGCCAGCAGCCAAGAAGGAGGGGATAGCGGATGGGCGGCGGAGACCCAGTACTTC.

This sequence joins TRBV19 and TRBJ2-1; D may be TRBD1 (6 bases). Trimming took 1 base from V and 7 from J, leaving 14 bases between them. This CDR3 spans 15 amino acids. CDR1 and CDR2 from the germline V gene are LNHDA and SQIVND (reference sequence). The CDR3 here is CASSIGQGTGNEQFF. The CDR3 bases are TGTGCCAGTAGTATAGGTCAGGGTACAGGGAATGAGCAGTTCTTC.

In this sample, this clone turned up many times. V is TRBV5-6 and J is TRBJ2-7; 7 bases align to TRBD2. The CDR3 runs to 16 residues. The trim removed 0 bases at V and 2 bases at J, leaving 8 bases unmatched. Germline V gene lookup returns CDR1 SGHDT and CDR2 YYEEEE. The CDR3 nucleotides are TGTGCCAGCAGCTTGGAATTAGCGGGTCCAACCTACGAGCAGTACTTC. It codes for CASSLELAGPTYEQYF. Based on the CDR3 plus reference TRBV5-6 and TRBJ2-7, the full variable domain is DAGVTQSPTHLIKTRGQQVTLRCSPKSGHDTVSWYQQALGQGPQFIFQYYEEEERQRGNFPDRFSGHQFPNYSSELNVNALLLGDSALYLCASSLELAGPTYEQYFGPGTRLTVT.

V and J are TRBV6-6 and TRBJ1-5, with D tentatively TRBD1 (6 bases). This CDR3 has 13 residues. V was trimmed by 4 bases and J by 5 bases, leaving 9 bases between them. Germline-derived CDR1 and CDR2 are MNHNY and SVGAGI (reference sequence). CDR3 DNA sequence: TGTGCCAGCAGTTCTAACAGGGATCAGCCCCAGCATTTT. As protein: CASSSNRDQPQHF.

The CDR3, as DNA: TGCAGTGCGATTAAGGGGGAAGCTTTCTTT. It specifies CSAIKGEAFF. The chain recombines TRBV20-1 with TRBJ1-1; the D gene is possibly TRBD1 (5 bases). This CDR3 comprises 10 residues. V shed 6 bases and J shed 8 bases, with 10 bases lying between them. Per the germline V gene, CDR1 is DFQATT and CDR2 is SNEGSKA (reference sequence).

This chain joins TRBV24-1 and TRBJ2-3; 8 bases agree with TRBD1. V lost 4 bases, J lost 4 bases, and 9 bases stayed unmatched. This CDR3 contains 16 residues. The germline gives CDR1 KGHDR, CDR2 SFDVKD. DNA of the CDR3: TGTGCCACCAGTGAGGGGCAGGGGGCGTTTTCAGATACGCAGTATTTT. Protein sequence: CATSEGQGAFSDTQYF.

V and J are TRBV28 and TRBJ2-3; TRBD2 matches 7 bases. The CDR3 has 13 residues. Germline V gene sequence: CDR1 MDHEN, CDR2 SYDVKM. Germline trimming cut 9 bases from V and 8 bases from J; bases unmatched to any gene: 11. The CDR3, as DNA: TGTGCCAGTTTCGGGGGAGGGTTCGGTACGCAGTATTTT. As protein: CASFGGGFGTQYF. Together with reference TRBV28 and TRBJ2-3, the CDR3 gives the full variable domain: DVKVTQSSRYLVKRTGEKVFLECVQDMDHENMFWYRQDPGLGLRLIYFSYDVKMKEKGDIPEGYSVSREKKERFSLILESASTNQTSMYLCASFGGGFGTQYFGPGTRLTVL.

The chain joins TRBV9 to TRBJ2-1, with 9 bases lining up with TRBD2. CDR3 length: 16 residues. Germline CDR1 reads SGDLS; CDR2 reads YYNGEE. With V trimmed by 0 bases and J by 3 bases, 4 bases remained unmatched. In DNA form, the CDR3 reads TGTGCCAGCAGCGTAGGACTAGCGGTTAACTACAATGAGCAGTTCTTC. Residues: CASSVGLAVNYNEQFF.

V is TRBV19 and J is TRBJ1-5, with 7 bases fitting TRBD1. Unmatched junction bases numbered 6, after V lost 4 bases and J lost 6 bases. Germline values: CDR1 LNHDA, CDR2 SQIVND (reference sequence). The CDR3 has 14 amino acids. Here the CDR3 reads CASSTRQGSQPQHF. The DNA of the CDR3 is TGTGCCAGTAGTACCCGACAGGGCAGTCAGCCCCAGCATTTT.

This clone is classed as medium-sized. This chain connects TRBV2 to TRBJ1-1; no clear D. Trimming took 4 bases from V and 1 from J, leaving 7 bases between them. The length of the CDR3 is 13 residues. Germline V CDR1 and CDR2: SNHLY, FYNNEI. The CDR3 here is CASSVESNTEAFF. CDR3 nucleotide sequence: TGTGCCAGCAGTGTGGAGTCGAACACTGAAGCTTTCTTT.

This clone has more than one count but fewer than ten. CDR3 sequence: CASSEQGGQPQHF. CDR3 in DNA: TGTGCCAGCAGTGAGCAGGGTGGTCAGCCCCAGCATTTT. The chain recombines TRBV27 with TRBJ1-5, with a weak D call TRBD1 (5 bases). Germline loops: CDR1 MNHEY, CDR2 SMNVEV (reference sequence). This CDR3 spans 13 amino acids. V was clipped by 5 bases and J by 6 bases, with 11 bases between them.

The chain couples TRBV18 to TRBJ2-5, with 11 nucleotides matching TRBD2. CDR3 size: 17 residues. V lost 0 bases, J lost 1 base, and 4 bases stayed unmatched. Looked up from germline, CDR1 is KGHSH and CDR2 is LQKENI. In nucleotides, the CDR3 is TGTGCCAGCTCACCACCCAATAGCGGGAGGGCCCAAGAGACCCAGTACTTC. Residues: CASSPPNSGRAQETQYF.

The V call is TRBV5-4, the J call TRBJ1-4; 9 bases are shared with TRBD1. With V trimmed by 5 bases and J by 6 bases, 8 bases remained unmatched. Germline V lookup: CDR1 SGHNT, CDR2 YYREEE (reference sequence). There are 15 residues in the CDR3. The CDR3 DNA is TGTGCCAGCAGACCTGGACAGGGGCGAGATGAAAAACTGTTTTTT. Protein: CASRPGQGRDEKLFF.

The V and J genes are TRBV18 and TRBJ2-6; 8 nucleotides align to TRBD1. Per germline, CDR1 KGHSH and CDR2 LQKENI. This CDR3 comprises 20 residues. V shed 3 bases and J 0 bases; nucleotides not matched to a gene: 13. The CDR3 loop is CASSPLSSGQVISGANVLTF. The CDR3 region has the DNA TGTGCCAGCTCACCTCTTTCCTCGGGACAGGTCATCTCTGGGGCCAACGTCCTGACTTTC.

This chain connects TRBV2 to TRBJ1-4, with D maybe TRBD1 (5 bases). This CDR3 has 15 residues. V dropped 6 bases and J dropped 5 bases, with 16 bases sitting between them. CDR1 SNHLY and CDR2 FYNNEI come from the germline V gene. The CDR3 is CASRLGRPRNEKLFF. The CDR3 DNA reads as TGTGCCAGCAGACTGGGGCGACCACGGAATGAAAAACTGTTTTTT.

The gene calls are TRBV11-3 and TRBJ2-3, with D perhaps matching TRBD1 (6 bases). Per germline, CDR1 SGHNT and CDR2 YENEEA. V lost 4 bases and J 0 bases, leaving 8 bases between the germline ends. CDR3 length equals 14 residues. Here the CDR3 reads CASSSGQSTDTQYF. The DNA for the CDR3 is TGTGCCAGCAGCTCCGGACAGAGCACAGATACGCAGTATTTT.

The gene calls are TRBV6-5 and TRBJ1-2; D remains ambiguous. V lost 8 bases and J lost 0, with 13 bases in between. From germline, CDR1 is MNHEY and CDR2 SVGAGI. There are 14 residues in the CDR3. This chain's CDR3 is CASLKGEANYGYTF. The CDR3 bases are TGTGCCAGCCTTAAGGGAGAAGCTAACTATGGCTACACCTTC.

This chain connects TRBV18 to TRBJ2-2; D is unclear. The V end lost 5 bases, the J end lost 1 base, and 5 bases lay between the germline ends. Germline CDR1 KGHSH, CDR2 LQKENI. The CDR3 runs to 13 residues. CDR3 nucleotide sequence: TGTGCCAGCTCAACAGAGAACACCGGGGAGCTGTTTTTT. It yields the protein CASSTENTGELFF.